This T cell receptor beta chain comes out of a study of tumor-infiltrating lymphocytes in primary liver carcinoma. Regarding the study as a whole: Blood had a significantly lower top-250-clone fraction than tumors did (p = 0.039). Compared with tumor region pairs, tumor-adjacent and tumor-blood pairs overlapped less.

Germline CDR1 SGHAT, CDR2 FQNNGV. This CDR3 comprises 13 residues. Germline DNA was also extracted, with blood RNA taken from unsorted whole blood. Among the patients, all had chronic HBV infection and none had been treated. Blood samples of about 4 milliliters were drawn preoperatively. The researchers produced TCR beta cDNA from around 500 ng total RNA with a constant-region primer. Three nested multiplex PCR rounds, a slightly modified ARM-PCR, produced the libraries for TCR beta. The first two PCR rounds used TRBV1-TRBV30 forward primers with a C-beta reverse primer, around 10 cycles each. TCRdb passed the multiplex PCR reads through MiXCR, listing each CDR3 protein once. The sample lists some 180,000 distinct CDR3 sequences, 60% occurring once. Regarding this clonotype: Its target is not known. Sequence at one end of the junction differs from germline and may be a read error.

What was sequenced was peripheral blood. The sequence was obtained from a middle-aged man with primary liver carcinoma and hepatitis B virus infection. The J gene is TRBJ2-7, the V gene TRBV11-2, with D tentatively TRBD1 (7 bases). The CDR3 DNA follows: TGTGTCAGCAGCTTGGAGGGACAGAGGGAGCAGTACTTT. It is translated as CVSSLEGQREQYF.